This T cell receptor beta chain was profiled in a study of cytomegalovirus exposure and HLA in healthy donors. The CDR3 is 13 residues long. Germline CDR1 is MDHEN and CDR2 is SYDVKM. V shed 1 base, J shed 13 bases, and the junction held 9 bases outside the gene matches. The PCR had 60 Vbeta and 13 Jbeta primers. The data were produced by immunoSEQ multiplex PCR, yet TCRdb's version contains in-frame clones alone and is incomplete. The table records 100,000 or so clones, about 75% of them present only once. This chain joins TRBV28 and TRBJ1-1; 7 nucleotides align to TRBD1. This receptor was taken from a man aged 50-60 years in good health and CMV-seronegative. Sequencing was performed on PBMCs. The CDR3 reads CASSLFTTGAVFF. The CDR3 coding sequence is TGTGCCAGCAGTTTATTTACCACAGGGGCTGTTTTCTTT.